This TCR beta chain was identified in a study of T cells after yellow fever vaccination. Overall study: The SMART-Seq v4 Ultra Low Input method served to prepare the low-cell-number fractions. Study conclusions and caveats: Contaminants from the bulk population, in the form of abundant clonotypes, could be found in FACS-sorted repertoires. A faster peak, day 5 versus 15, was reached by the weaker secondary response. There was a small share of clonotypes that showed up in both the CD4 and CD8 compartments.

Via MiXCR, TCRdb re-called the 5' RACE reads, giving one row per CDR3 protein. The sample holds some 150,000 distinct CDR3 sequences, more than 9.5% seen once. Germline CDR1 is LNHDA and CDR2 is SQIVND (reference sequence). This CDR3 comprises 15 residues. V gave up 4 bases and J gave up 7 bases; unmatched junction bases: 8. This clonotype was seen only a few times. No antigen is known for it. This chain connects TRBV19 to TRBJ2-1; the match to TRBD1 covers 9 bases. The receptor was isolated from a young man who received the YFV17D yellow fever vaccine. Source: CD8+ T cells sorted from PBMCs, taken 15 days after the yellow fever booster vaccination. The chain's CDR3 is CASSSPRTGVNEQFF. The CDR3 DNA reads TGTGCCAGTAGTAGTCCGAGGACAGGGGTAAATGAGCAGTTCTTC.